These 6 T cell receptor beta chains came from one sample sequenced in a study of CD8 T cells in Susac syndrome. With random hexamers, roughly 0.45 to 1 ug RNA was reverse transcribed. TCRdb passed the immunoSEQ multiplex PCR reads through MiXCR, listing each CDR3 protein once. The repertoire consists of roughly 160,000 distinct CDR3 sequences, with approximately 95% occurring once and the leading ten covering around 0.13%. The sequencing input was CD4+ T cells from PBMCs. Source of these receptors: a human donor with Susac syndrome.

This clonotype was counted a single time. The rearrangement joins TRBV5-4 to TRBJ2-1; 7 bases line up with TRBD1. Per germline, CDR1 SGHNT and CDR2 YYREEE (reference sequence). The J segment lost 7 bases and the V segment lost 4 bases, leaving 2 bases of the junction unmatched. CDR3 length equals 12 residues. CDR3 in DNA: TGTGCCAGCAGCAAGGGACAGAATGAGCAGTTCTTC. Its translation: CASSKGQNEQFF.

This sequence joins TRBV30 and TRBJ2-7; 8 positions match TRBD1. There are 15 residues in the CDR3. CDR1 and CDR2 from the germline V gene are GTSNPN and SVGIG (reference sequence). V dropped 1 base and J dropped 7; count of bases not matched to a gene: 12. The CDR3 protein is CAWSGGQVGVKEQYF. The CDR3, as DNA: TGTGCCTGGAGTGGGGGACAGGTGGGGGTTAAGGAGCAGTACTTC.

This chain connects TRBV5-1 to TRBJ1-4; D remains unclear. The CDR3 contains 14 residues. Trimming took off 6 bases at V and 0 bases at J, with 9 bases between the two ends. Germline lookup yields CDR1 SGHRS and CDR2 YFSETQ. CDR3 amino acids: CASTFGSTNEKLFF. CDR3 sequence (DNA): TGCGCCAGCACCTTCGGATCAACTAATGAAAAACTGTTTTTT.

This clonotype was counted once. The chain uses TRBV5-1 and TRBJ2-5; 9 bases map to TRBD1. Germline CDR1 SGHRS, CDR2 YFSETQ. V was pared by 3 bases and J by 4 bases, with 4 bases of the junction left unmatched. This CDR3 contains 14 residues. In nucleotides, the CDR3 is TGCGCCAGCAGCTCTGGACAGGGGACAGAGACCCAGTACTTC. Translated: CASSSGQGTETQYF.

The chain recombines TRBV29-1 with TRBJ1-4, with a tentative D call TRBD1 (6 bases). Trimming removed 6 bases at V and 4 bases at J, with 12 bases between. CDR1 is SQVTM, CDR2 ANQGSEA, per germline. The CDR3 has 13 amino acids. DNA for the CDR3: TGCAGCGTAGCACGGGGGCTTAATGAAAAACTGTTTTTT. Translating gives CSVARGLNEKLFF.

The CDR3 region has the DNA TGCAGCGTTGATTTTACGCCTAATACGCAGTATTTT. Protein sequence: CSVDFTPNTQYF. This chain uses TRBV29-1 with TRBJ2-3; D is unclear. Trimming took 3 bases from V and 7 from J, leaving 11 bases between them. There are 12 residues in the CDR3. Germline lookup yields CDR1 SQVTM and CDR2 ANQGSEA.